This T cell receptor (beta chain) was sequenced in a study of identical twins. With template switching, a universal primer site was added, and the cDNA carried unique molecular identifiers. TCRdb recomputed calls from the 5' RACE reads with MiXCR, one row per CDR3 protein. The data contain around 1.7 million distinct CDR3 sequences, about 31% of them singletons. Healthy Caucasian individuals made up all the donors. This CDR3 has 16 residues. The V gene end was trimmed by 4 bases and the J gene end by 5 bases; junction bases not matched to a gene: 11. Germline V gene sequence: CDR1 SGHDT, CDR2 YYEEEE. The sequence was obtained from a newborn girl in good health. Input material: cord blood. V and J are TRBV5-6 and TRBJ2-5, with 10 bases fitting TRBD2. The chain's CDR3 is CASSSGTSVLRETQYF. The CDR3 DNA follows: TGTGCCAGCAGCAGCGGGACTAGCGTTTTGCGGGAGACCCAGTACTTC. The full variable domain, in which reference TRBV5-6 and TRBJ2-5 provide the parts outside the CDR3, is DAGVTQSPTHLIKTRGQQVTLRCSPKSGHDTVSWYQQALGQGPQFIFQYYEEEERQRGNFPDRFSGHQFPNYSSELNVNALLLGDSALYLCASSSGTSVLRETQYFGPGTRLLVL.